This T cell receptor beta chain was found in a study of OX40 agonist ivuxolimab in advanced cancers. Notes on the study in general: CD8+ T cells (on average) carried more expanded clones than CD4+ T cells.

To note about this clone: Its specificity is unknown.

Profiling relied on immunoSEQ multiplex PCR, and the TCRdb table lists in-frame clones only, not all of them. This sample has around 65,000 clones; roughly 86% occur once, and the top ten carry roughly 5%. This TCR was recovered from an adult with an advanced solid tumor such as melanoma, head and neck, liver or kidney cancer. The sequences come from CD4+ or CD8+ T cells sorted from blood, collected in a trial of the OX40 agonist ivuxolimab.

CDR3 bases: TGTGCCAGCAGTGCCGACCTAGGCTACACCTTC. This codes for CASSADLGYTF. The rearrangement joins TRBV2 to TRBJ1-2; D remains ambiguous. CDR1 SNHLY and CDR2 FYNNEI come from the germline V gene. Trimming stripped 4 bases from V and 8 bases from J, with 8 bases between. There are 11 residues in the CDR3.